A selection of T cell receptor beta chains follows, all from one sample in a study of blood T cell repertoires in COVID-19. Method: immunoSEQ multiplex PCR; TCRdb's copy keeps in-frame clones and lacks some. The table includes about 150,000 clones, 88% detected once. What was sequenced was peripheral blood. The receptors here all came from a man in his forties or fifties who had recovered from COVID-19. CDR3s include the opening cysteine and the closing phenylalanine or tryptophan. Each record gives: D gene, V gene, clone size, J gene, CDR3 DNA, CDR3 protein. D genes are given only for firm matches. Part of the rows lack a size; the others show once, few, many or a class for expanded clones.

D gene: TRBD1
V gene: TRBV2
clone size: -
J gene: TRBJ1-1
CDR3 DNA: TGTGCCAGCAGTGAACAGGGGGCAGAGGGAGAAGCTTTCTTT
CDR3 protein: CASSEQGAEGEAFF

D gene: TRBD2
V gene: TRBV7-2
clone size: -
J gene: TRBJ2-7
CDR3 DNA: TGTGCCAGCAGCAAACTAGCGGGAAGAGGTGAGCAGTACTTC
CDR3 protein: CASSKLAGRGEQYF

D gene: TRBD2
V gene: TRBV30
clone size: -
J gene: TRBJ2-7
CDR3 DNA: TGTGCCTGGTCTAGCGGGGGCCGATACGAGCAGTACTTC
CDR3 protein: CAWSSGGRYEQYF

D gene: -
V gene: TRBV9
clone size: -
J gene: TRBJ1-1
CDR3 DNA: TGTGCCAGCAGCGTAGAGGGTGGGACGGGACGACTAGACACTGAAGCTTTCTTT
CDR3 protein: CASSVEGGTGRLDTEAFF

D gene: TRBD2
V gene: TRBV7-2
clone size: once
J gene: TRBJ2-3
CDR3 DNA: TGTGCCGGACAACTAGCGGGAAGCACAGATACGCAGTATTTT
CDR3 protein: CAGQLAGSTDTQYF

D gene: -
V gene: TRBV4-1
clone size: -
J gene: TRBJ2-7
CDR3 DNA: TGCGCCAGCAGCCAAGAGGCAGGGGTTCTGGGCGAGCAGTACTTC
CDR3 protein: CASSQEAGVLGEQYF

D gene: -
V gene: TRBV19
clone size: many
J gene: TRBJ2-7
CDR3 DNA: TGTGCCAGTAGTATGGCCGACAGAGGAGACGAGCAGTACTTC
CDR3 protein: CASSMADRGDEQYF

D gene: -
V gene: TRBV7-7
clone size: -
J gene: TRBJ2-5
CDR3 DNA: TGTGCCAGCAGCTTGGCCACAGGGAAGGGTGAGACCCAGTACTTC
CDR3 protein: CASSLATGKGETQYF

D gene: -
V gene: TRBV7-6
clone size: -
J gene: TRBJ1-3
CDR3 DNA: TGTGCCACTGGGGCCACCGGCTTCTCTGGAAACACCATATATTTT
CDR3 protein: CATGATGFSGNTIYF

D gene: -
V gene: TRBV7-9
clone size: -
J gene: TRBJ1-1
CDR3 DNA: TGTGCCAGCAGGAACGAGAGGGTGAACACTGAAGCTTTCTTT
CDR3 protein: CASRNERVNTEAFF

D gene: TRBD2
V gene: TRBV9
clone size: -
J gene: TRBJ2-1
CDR3 DNA: TGTGCCAGCAGCGCGGGACTAGCGGGATTACATCTTTACAATGAGCAGTTCTTC
CDR3 protein: CASSAGLAGLHLYNEQFF

D gene: TRBD2
V gene: TRBV9
clone size: -
J gene: TRBJ2-2
CDR3 DNA: TGTGCCAGCAGCGAACTAGCGGCGAACACCGGGGAGCTGTTTTTT
CDR3 protein: CASSELAANTGELFF

D gene: TRBD2
V gene: TRBV9
clone size: -
J gene: TRBJ2-3
CDR3 DNA: TGTGCCAGCAGCGTAAGCCCCCCGAGAGGGAGGGCCTCAGATACGCAGTATTTT
CDR3 protein: CASSVSPPRGRASDTQYF

D gene: TRBD1
V gene: TRBV28
clone size: -
J gene: TRBJ1-2
CDR3 DNA: TGTGCCAGCAGTTTAATGGCTCTGACAGGGGGCGGGAACTATGGCTACACCTTC
CDR3 protein: CASSLMALTGGGNYGYTF

D gene: TRBD1
V gene: TRBV5-1
clone size: few
J gene: TRBJ2-7
CDR3 DNA: TGCGCCAGCAGCTTGGACAGGGGAGCTCGGAACGAGCAGTACTTC
CDR3 protein: CASSLDRGARNEQYF

D gene: TRBD2
V gene: TRBV11-3
clone size: -
J gene: TRBJ2-1
CDR3 DNA: TGTGCCAGCAGCTTAGACGGGCCTGGGGCGGGGGAGGATGAGCAGTTCTTC
CDR3 protein: CASSLDGPGAGEDEQFF

D gene: -
V gene: TRBV28
clone size: -
J gene: TRBJ1-6
CDR3 DNA: TGTGCCAGCAGAACGGGATCTTATAATTCACCCCTCCACTTT
CDR3 protein: CASRTGSYNSPLHF

D gene: TRBD1
V gene: TRBV5-1
clone size: once
J gene: TRBJ2-7
CDR3 DNA: TGCGCCAGCAGCTTGTGGACAGGGGTCGGGTACGAGCAGTACTTC
CDR3 protein: CASSLWTGVGYEQYF

D gene: -
V gene: TRBV5-5
clone size: -
J gene: TRBJ1-4
CDR3 DNA: TGTGCCAGCAGCTTGGATGGGCAAAACCCAACTAATGAAAAACTGTTTTTT
CDR3 protein: CASSLDGQNPTNEKLFF

D gene: TRBD1
V gene: TRBV6-1
clone size: -
J gene: TRBJ1-1
CDR3 DNA: TGTGCCAGCAGTGAGGGGACAGGAAACACTGAAGCTTTCTTT
CDR3 protein: CASSEGTGNTEAFF

D gene: -
V gene: TRBV7-2
clone size: -
J gene: TRBJ1-1
CDR3 DNA: TGTGCCAGCAGCTTAGACCAGGACACTGAAGCTTTCTTT
CDR3 protein: CASSLDQDTEAFF

D gene: -
V gene: TRBV6-5
clone size: -
J gene: TRBJ2-2
CDR3 DNA: TGTGCCAGCAGTCCTCTCGGTTCTGGCACCGGGGAGCTGTTTTTT
CDR3 protein: CASSPLGSGTGELFF

D gene: TRBD1
V gene: TRBV5-1
clone size: -
J gene: TRBJ2-1
CDR3 DNA: TGCGCCAGCAGAGTGGACAGGGGCGAGGGGAATGAGCAGTTCTTC
CDR3 protein: CASRVDRGEGNEQFF

D gene: TRBD1
V gene: TRBV7-2
clone size: -
J gene: TRBJ1-2
CDR3 DNA: TGTGCCAGCAGCTTAGGCGGCAGGGGGGATGGCTACACCTTC
CDR3 protein: CASSLGGRGDGYTF

D gene: TRBD1
V gene: TRBV4-3
clone size: -
J gene: TRBJ2-1
CDR3 DNA: TGCGCCAGCAGCCCAGGCACGACAGGGGGCTTTAATGAGCAGTTCTTC
CDR3 protein: CASSPGTTGGFNEQFF

D gene: -
V gene: TRBV7-2
clone size: -
J gene: TRBJ1-2
CDR3 DNA: TGTGCCAGCAGCTTCGGTCACCTACAGGGACTAAACTATGGCTACACCTTC
CDR3 protein: CASSFGHLQGLNYGYTF

D gene: -
V gene: TRBV2
clone size: -
J gene: TRBJ2-3
CDR3 DNA: TGTGCCAGCAGTAGCGACAGTGGCGTCACAGATACGCAGTATTTT
CDR3 protein: CASSSDSGVTDTQYF

D gene: TRBD2
V gene: TRBV5-6
clone size: -
J gene: TRBJ2-5
CDR3 DNA: TGTGCCAGCAGCTTAGCGGGACTTCAAGAGACCCAGTACTTC
CDR3 protein: CASSLAGLQETQYF

D gene: TRBD1
V gene: TRBV7-9
clone size: -
J gene: TRBJ1-5
CDR3 DNA: TGTGCCAGCAGCTTATATCTACAGGGGATCAATCAGCCCCAGCATTTT
CDR3 protein: CASSLYLQGINQPQHF

D gene: -
V gene: TRBV10-3
clone size: -
J gene: TRBJ1-2
CDR3 DNA: TGTGCCATCAGTGAAAGGTCCGGGGAAAACTATGGCTACACCTTC
CDR3 protein: CAISERSGENYGYTF

D gene: -
V gene: TRBV20-1
clone size: -
J gene: TRBJ2-7
CDR3 DNA: TGCAGTGCTAGTATAGTCAACGAGCAGTACTTC
CDR3 protein: CSASIVNEQYF

D gene: -
V gene: TRBV7-2
clone size: -
J gene: TRBJ2-3
CDR3 DNA: TGTGCCAGCAGCTCGTGGCAGAGCACAGATACGCAGTATTTT
CDR3 protein: CASSSWQSTDTQYF

D gene: -
V gene: TRBV28
clone size: -
J gene: TRBJ2-3
CDR3 DNA: TGTGCCAGCAGTTTTCCGCAGAGCTCCTTCCGCAGCTTGGGGCCCTTGCAGTATTTT
CDR3 protein: CASSFPQSSFRSLGPLQYF

D gene: TRBD1
V gene: TRBV19
clone size: -
J gene: TRBJ2-3
CDR3 DNA: TGTGCCACACGACAGGGGACGAGCACAGATACGCAGTATTTT
CDR3 protein: CATRQGTSTDTQYF

D gene: -
V gene: TRBV5-6
clone size: once
J gene: TRBJ1-5
CDR3 DNA: TGTGCCAGCAGCTTGGGTCCGCAGGATCAGCCCCAGCATTTT
CDR3 protein: CASSLGPQDQPQHF

D gene: TRBD1
V gene: TRBV7-2
clone size: -
J gene: TRBJ1-4
CDR3 DNA: TGTGCCAGCAGCCCAACCGGGACAGGGGGCGGAAAACTGTTTTTT
CDR3 protein: CASSPTGTGGGKLFF

D gene: -
V gene: TRBV9
clone size: -
J gene: TRBJ1-4
CDR3 DNA: TGTGCCAGCAGCGAGGGAGGTGGCAGGGTGACAACTAATGAAAAACTGTTTTTT
CDR3 protein: CASSEGGGRVTTNEKLFF

D gene: -
V gene: TRBV28
clone size: -
J gene: TRBJ2-7
CDR3 DNA: TGTGCCAGCAGTTCCGACGACACCTCCTACGAGCAGTACTTC
CDR3 protein: CASSSDDTSYEQYF

D gene: -
V gene: TRBV6-1
clone size: few
J gene: TRBJ1-3
CDR3 DNA: TGTGCCAGCAGTGACCAGGTCCCAGGAAACACCATATATTTT
CDR3 protein: CASSDQVPGNTIYF

D gene: TRBD1
V gene: TRBV6-5
clone size: -
J gene: TRBJ1-1
CDR3 DNA: TGTGCCAGCCGGGGCTCCGGGACAGGGGGTTCGGCTTTCTTT
CDR3 protein: CASRGSGTGGSAFF

D gene: -
V gene: TRBV4-3
clone size: -
J gene: TRBJ2-1
CDR3 DNA: TGCGCCAGCAGCCAAGATAGGGTAGCGGTTGAGCAGTTCTTC
CDR3 protein: CASSQDRVAVEQFF

D gene: TRBD1
V gene: TRBV13
clone size: -
J gene: TRBJ2-1
CDR3 DNA: TGTGCCAGCAGCTCACCGACAGGGGATACCTACAATGAGCAGTTCTTC
CDR3 protein: CASSSPTGDTYNEQFF

D gene: TRBD1
V gene: TRBV7-8
clone size: -
J gene: TRBJ1-2
CDR3 DNA: TGTGCCAGCAGCCACGGACAGGGCCGATCTAACTATGGCTACACCTTC
CDR3 protein: CASSHGQGRSNYGYTF

D gene: TRBD1
V gene: TRBV11-1
clone size: -
J gene: TRBJ2-4
CDR3 DNA: TGTGCCAGCAGCTTACACAGGGGACACATTCAGTACTTC
CDR3 protein: CASSLHRGHIQYF

D gene: TRBD2
V gene: TRBV6-2/TRBV6-3
clone size: -
J gene: TRBJ2-1
CDR3 DNA: TGTGCCAGCAGTTACTTGACTAGCGGGAGGTCATCCTACAATGAGCAGTTCTTC
CDR3 protein: CASSYLTSGRSSYNEQFF

D gene: TRBD2
V gene: TRBV6-2/TRBV6-3
clone size: -
J gene: TRBJ2-1
CDR3 DNA: TGTGCCAGCAGTTTACCTACTAGCGGGAGAATGGGTGAGCAGTTCTTC
CDR3 protein: CASSLPTSGRMGEQFF